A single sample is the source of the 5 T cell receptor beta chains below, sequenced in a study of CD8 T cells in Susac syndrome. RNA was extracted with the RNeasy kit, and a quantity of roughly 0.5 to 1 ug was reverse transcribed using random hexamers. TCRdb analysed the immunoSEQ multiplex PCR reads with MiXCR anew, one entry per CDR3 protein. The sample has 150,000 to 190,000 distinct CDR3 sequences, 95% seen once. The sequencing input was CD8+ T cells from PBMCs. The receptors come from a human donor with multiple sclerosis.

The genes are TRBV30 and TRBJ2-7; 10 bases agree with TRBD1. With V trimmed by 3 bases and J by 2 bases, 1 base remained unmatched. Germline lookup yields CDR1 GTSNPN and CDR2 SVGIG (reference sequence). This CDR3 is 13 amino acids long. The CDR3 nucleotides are TGTGCCTGGAGGGGGACAGGGGCCTACGAGCAGTACTTC. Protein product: CAWRGTGAYEQYF.

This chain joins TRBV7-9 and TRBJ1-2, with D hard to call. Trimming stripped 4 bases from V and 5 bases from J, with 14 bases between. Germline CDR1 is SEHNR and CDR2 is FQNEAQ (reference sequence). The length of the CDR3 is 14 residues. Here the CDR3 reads CASSSPLDPYGYTF. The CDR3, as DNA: TGTGCCAGCAGCTCCCCCCTCGACCCTTATGGCTACACCTTC.

DNA for the CDR3: TGTGCCAGCAGTATCGTCGGGGGGCGCGTGGATCAGCCCCAGCATTTT. Protein: CASSIVGGRVDQPQHF. The gene calls are TRBV27 and TRBJ1-5; D may be TRBD1 (6 bases). Germline CDR1 is MNHEY and CDR2 is SMNVEV (reference sequence). The CDR3 is 16 residues long. Trimming removed 5 bases from V and 5 bases from J, with 19 bases in between.

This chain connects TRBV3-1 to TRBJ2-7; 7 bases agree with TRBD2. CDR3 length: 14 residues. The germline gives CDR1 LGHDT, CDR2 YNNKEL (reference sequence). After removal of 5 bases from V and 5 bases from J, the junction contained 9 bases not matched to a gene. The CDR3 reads CASSSGGGLNEQYV. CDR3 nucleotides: TGTGCCAGCAGCTCTGGGGGGGGTCTGAACGAGCAGTACGTC.

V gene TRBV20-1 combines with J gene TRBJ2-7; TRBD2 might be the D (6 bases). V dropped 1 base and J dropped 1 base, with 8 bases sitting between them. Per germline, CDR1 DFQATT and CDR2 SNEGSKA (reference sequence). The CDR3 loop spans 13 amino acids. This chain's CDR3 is CSARVRGSYEQYV. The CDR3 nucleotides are TGCAGTGCTAGAGTTCGGGGGTCCTACGAGCAGTACGTC.